The entry that follows covers one TCR beta chain sequence. The CDR3 has 16 residues. V lost 0 bases to trimming and J lost 1 base, with 14 bases between them. Germline CDR1 is SGHDT and CDR2 is YYEEEE. Sequenced by immunoSEQ multiplex PCR; TCRdb stores in-frame clones only, minus some. The repertoire consists of hundreds of thousands of clones, with around 96% occurring once and the leading ten covering over 0.2%. This entry is derived from a study of shared clonotypes between healthy human individuals. The naive CD8 population came from CD45RO-negative cells selected for CCR7, without terminally differentiated effector memory CD45RA+ cells.

The chain uses TRBV5-6 and TRBJ2-7, with D possibly TRBD1 on 6 matching bases. The specimen was naive CD8+ T cells sorted from blood. This receptor was identified in a man younger than 40 in good health. The DNA for the CDR3 is TGTGCCAGCAGCTTGGCTTTACAGGGTTGGTCCTACGAGCAGTACTTC. It specifies CASSLALQGWSYEQYF.